The 9 T cell receptor beta chains in this list originate from one sample, sequenced in a study of naive and memory T cell subsets. The beta constant-region primer was an equimolar mix of two oligonucleotides covering TRBC1 and TRBC2. Nested alpha and beta constant-region primers with the SP2 primer drove four PCR rounds on ligated cDNA. TCRdb re-derived calls from the UMI-ligation and nested PCR reads in MiXCR, one entry per CDR3 protein. In the table there are about 90,000 distinct CDR3 sequences, 11% of which are singletons. Regarding the study as a whole: A few larger clonotypes appeared in naive repertoires, especially CD8, possibly memory cells re-expressing CD45RA.

Their recognized antigens are unknown. The sample consisted of naive CD4+ T cells from blood. The receptors here all came from a human donor in good health.

At least ten counts were recorded for this clonotype. The chain uses TRBV19 and TRBJ2-2, with 9 bases lining up with TRBD2. The CDR3 contains 21 residues. V lost 1 base, J lost 3 bases, and 18 bases stayed unmatched. The germline gives CDR1 LNHDA, CDR2 SQIVND (reference sequence). This CDR3 is CASSIAPFSRGGAVYTGELFF. DNA of the CDR3: TGTGCCAGTAGTATAGCCCCTTTTTCTCGCGGGGGGGCAGTGTACACCGGGGAGCTGTTTTTT.

This clonotype occurred a few times. V is TRBV10-3 and J is TRBJ1-1; D is ambiguous. Germline V gene lookup returns CDR1 ENHRY and CDR2 SYGVKD. CDR3 length: 14 residues. V lost 8 bases to trimming and J lost 0 bases, with 13 bases between them. The chain's CDR3 is CAIGVTDLNTEAFF. The CDR3 region has the DNA TGTGCCATCGGAGTAACAGACCTGAACACTGAAGCTTTCTTT.

There are a few counts of this clonotype. The chain uses TRBV20-1 and TRBJ1-3; D is perhaps TRBD1 (5 bases). Germline V CDR1 and CDR2: DFQATT, SNEGSKA (reference sequence). The CDR3 spans 14 residues. V was pared by 3 bases and J by 0 bases, with 9 bases between. CDR3 in amino acids: CSASHRSSGNTIYF. The CDR3 region has the DNA TGCAGTGCTAGCCACAGGTCCTCTGGAAACACCATATATTTT.

The chain is built from TRBV12-3 or TRBV12-4 and TRBJ2-7, with D perhaps matching TRBD1 or TRBD2 (5 bases each). The CDR3 runs 14 residues. Trimming cost V 5 bases and J 4 bases, with 15 bases left between them. The CDR3 region is CASSRPGPRYEQYF. In DNA form, the CDR3 reads TGTGCCAGCAGTCGCCCGGGACCGCGGTACGAGCAGTACTTC.

The table lists this clonotype with a few counts. The chain uses TRBV12-3 or TRBV12-4 and TRBJ2-2; D is unclear. Trimming pared 3 bases from V and 8 bases from J, leaving 10 bases between. The CDR3 is 13 residues long. The DNA of the CDR3 is TGTGCCAGCAGTTTGGCCCTCGGGGGGGAGCTGTTTTTT. Translated, it gives CASSLALGGELFF.

This clonotype was counted between two and nine times. The chain is built from TRBV24-1 and TRBJ2-1, with 8 bases matching TRBD2. The ends lost 0 bases at V and 8 bases at J; junction bases unmatched: 5. Germline-derived CDR1 and CDR2 are KGHDR and SFDVKD. The CDR3 runs to 15 residues. The CDR3 DNA reads as TGTGCCACCAGTGATTTGTTAGCGGGATTACATGAGCAGTTCTTC. Encoded protein: CATSDLLAGLHEQFF.

This clonotype has at least ten counts. The rearrangement links TRBV5-6 to TRBJ2-1; 8 bases align to TRBD2. CDR3 length: 16 amino acids. J lost 2 bases, V lost 5 bases, and 9 bases had no gene match. The germline CDR1 and CDR2 sequences are SGHDT and YYEEEE. The CDR3 sequence: CASRSSTSGTYNEQFF. CDR3 DNA: TGTGCCAGCAGAAGTAGCACTAGCGGAACCTACAATGAGCAGTTCTTC.

V is TRBV7-9 and J is TRBJ1-4, with a tentative D call TRBD1 (5 bases). CDR3 length equals 14 residues. Germline CDR1 is SEHNR and CDR2 is FQNEAQ (reference sequence). V was cut by 1 base and J by 8 bases, with 11 bases left in between. The CDR3 region is CASSLGGAQEKLFF. DNA for the CDR3: TGTGCCAGCAGCTTAGGGGGCGCGCAGGAAAAACTGTTTTTT.

The chain couples TRBV7-2 to TRBJ2-3, with a weak D call TRBD1 (6 bases). With 3 bases removed from V and 6 bases from J, the gap between germline ends came to 16 bases. Looked up from germline, CDR1 is SGHTA and CDR2 is FQGNSA. This CDR3 contains 15 residues. The CDR3 sequence is CASSLQGSGLDTQYF. The CDR3 bases are TGTGCCAGCAGCTTGCAGGGGTCGGGGTTGGATACGCAGTATTTT. Using reference TRBV7-2 and TRBJ2-3 for the parts outside the CDR3, the full variable domain is GAGVSQSPSNKVTEKGKDVELRCDPISGHTALYWYRQSLGQGLEFLIYFQGNSAPDKSGLPSDRFSAERTGGSVSTLTIQRTQQEDSAVYLCASSLQGSGLDTQYFGPGTRLTVL.